This TCR beta chain is from a study of breast tumors, draining lymph nodes, adjacent tissues. MiXCR, applied by TCRdb to the multiplex PCR reads, yields one record per CDR3 protein. The table has roughly 25,000 distinct CDR3 sequences, approximately 75% seen once; the top ten hold less than 25%. Note on this clonotype: What it binds is unknown.

CDR1 is SGDLS, CDR2 YYNGEE, per germline. The CDR3 consists of 15 residues. V dropped 0 bases and J dropped 4; count of bases not matched to a gene: 4. Whole-study findings and limits: Compared with basal-like, luminal-like tumors shared significantly more repertoire with nontumor tissue.

Sequencing was performed on tumor-adjacent breast tissue. The chain uses TRBV9 and TRBJ2-1, with TRBD2 identical over 7 bases. The TCR was taken from a female donor with breast cancer. Some clones in this sample may be carry-over from other donors' samples. The CDR3 loop is CASSVDTSEYNEQFF. DNA for the CDR3: TGTGCCAGCAGCGTAGATACTAGCGAATACAATGAGCAGTTCTTC.